The 20 T cell receptor beta chains below were found in one sample sequenced in a study of T cells after yellow fever vaccination. In TCRdb, the 5' RACE reads were re-called with MiXCR into one record per CDR3 protein. The sample has around 500,000 distinct CDR3 sequences; roughly 22% are singletons. Here the sequenced sample was PBMCs, taken less than 25 days after the first yellow fever vaccination. Receptor source: a man aged 18 to 30 who received the YFV17D yellow fever vaccine.

The gene calls are TRBV28 and TRBJ2-6; the D is unclear. The germline CDR1 and CDR2 sequences are MDHEN and SYDVKM. CDR3 length: 13 amino acids. V was pared by 7 bases and J by 2 bases, with 6 bases between. This chain's CDR3 is CASTQTGANVLTF. CDR3 coding DNA: TGTGCCAGCACCCAAACTGGGGCCAACGTCCTGACTTTC.

This clonotype was seen a few times. The DNA of the CDR3 is TGTGCCAGCAGCTTAGGGACAGAAAATTCACCCCTCCACTTT. This translates into CASSLGTENSPLHF. The V and J genes are TRBV7-3 and TRBJ1-6; 7 bases map to TRBD1. Germline lookup yields CDR1 SGHTA and CDR2 FQGTGA. The CDR3 sequence is 14 residues long. Trimming at V came to 2 bases and at J to 7 bases, leaving 2 bases not matched to a gene.

V gene TRBV4-2 combines with J gene TRBJ2-3, with a weak D call TRBD1 (5 bases). Per germline, CDR1 LGHNA and CDR2 YNFKEQ. Trimming cost V 0 bases and J 3 bases, with 16 bases left between them. This CDR3 comprises 17 residues. The CDR3 region is CASSQDEKGAGTDTQYF. The CDR3 region has the DNA TGTGCCAGCAGCCAAGATGAGAAGGGTGCAGGGACAGATACGCAGTATTTT.

The chain links TRBV2 to TRBJ2-7; D remains ambiguous. This CDR3 is 12 amino acids long. Germline CDR1 reads SNHLY; CDR2 reads FYNNEI. V was pared by 7 bases and J by 7 bases, with 14 bases between. In DNA, the CDR3 is TGTGCCAGCACGGTCACATCTGGGGAGCAGTACTTC. It is translated as CASTVTSGEQYF.

This clonotype was observed a handful of times. The genes are TRBV3-1 and TRBJ2-7, with D tentatively TRBD1 or TRBD2 (5 bases each). V was cut by 1 base and J by 2 bases, with 12 bases left in between. The V gene's germline CDR1 is LGHDT and CDR2 YNNKEL (reference sequence). The CDR3 runs to 15 residues. DNA of the CDR3: TGTGCCAGCAGCCAAGTGGGGGATTTGGCCTACGAGCAGTACTTC. Amino acids: CASSQVGDLAYEQYF.

This clonotype was recorded only once. CDR3 nucleotide sequence: TGTGCCAGCAGTTTTCTGGCCACTTTAGCAGATACGCAGTATTTT. Amino acids: CASSFLATLADTQYF. The chain employs TRBV12-3 or TRBV12-4 and TRBJ2-3; D remains ambiguous. CDR3 length: 15 amino acids. Trimming shortened V by 3 bases and J by 4 bases, and 14 bases separated the two germline ends.

The chain carries TRBV19 and TRBJ2-1; unclear D gene. The V gene's germline CDR1 is LNHDA and CDR2 SQIVND (reference sequence). This CDR3 spans 14 amino acids. Deletions cut 4 bases from V and 9 bases from J, with 16 bases between. DNA of the CDR3: TGTGCCAGTAGTACCCGGGCCGGAGAGGTTGAGCAGTTCTTC. This encodes CASSTRAGEVEQFF.

The sample holds a few counts of this clonotype. The V call is TRBV12-3 or TRBV12-4, the J call TRBJ2-3; 8 bases line up with TRBD2. This CDR3 has 15 residues. V was pared by 3 bases and J by 4 bases, with 6 bases of the junction left unmatched. Written as DNA, the CDR3 is TGTGCCAGCAGTTTTGGCGGGGGGCGGCCAGATACGCAGTATTTT. Encoded protein: CASSFGGGRPDTQYF.

The chain couples TRBV7-2 to TRBJ2-5; D perhaps matches TRBD2 (5 bases). Germline V gene data show CDR1 as SGHTA and CDR2 as FQGNSA. The CDR3 totals 15 residues. Trimming removed 4 bases at V and 5 bases at J, with 17 bases between. CDR3 coding DNA: TGTGCCAGCAGCTCGGGGTTAGGAAGGGAGGAGACCCAGTACTTC. Its translation: CASSSGLGREETQYF. The variable domain in full, with the rest retrieved from reference TRBV7-2 and TRBJ2-5, is GAGVSQSPSNKVTEKGKDVELRCDPISGHTALYWYRQSLGQGLEFLIYFQGNSAPDKSGLPSDRFSAERTGGSVSTLTIQRTQQEDSAVYLCASSSGLGREETQYFGPGTRLLVL.

This chain links TRBV3-1 with TRBJ1-1; D gene uncertain. Per germline, CDR1 LGHDT and CDR2 YNNKEL (reference sequence). With 7 bases removed from V and 9 bases from J, the gap between germline ends came to 18 bases. This CDR3 contains 13 residues. The CDR3: CASTLRGLGKAFF. The CDR3 region has the DNA TGTGCCAGCACCCTTCGGGGATTGGGCAAAGCTTTCTTT.

The chain uses TRBV6-1 and TRBJ2-1, with D perhaps being TRBD1 or TRBD2 (5 bases each). The germline V gene has CDR1 MNHNS and CDR2 SASEGT. CDR3 length: 14 amino acids. The ends were cut back, 6 bases at V and 5 bases at J, with 14 bases in the middle. The CDR3: CASRGAGTHNEQFF. The CDR3 DNA is TGTGCCAGCAGGGGAGCCGGGACCCACAATGAGCAGTTCTTC.

This clonotype was seen more than once but under ten times. The CDR3 DNA sequence: TGTGCCAGTGCAGGGACCCGTTCGGGCGAGCAGTACGTC. Translated: CASAGTRSGEQYV. The chain uses TRBV28 and TRBJ2-7, with D perhaps TRBD1 or TRBD2 (5 bases each). CDR3 length: 13 residues. Per germline, CDR1 MDHEN and CDR2 SYDVKM. V was clipped by 9 bases and J by 6 bases, with 18 bases between them.

The V call is TRBV2, the J call TRBJ1-1; TRBD1 matches 9 bases. J was trimmed by 5 bases and V by 6 bases; bases with no gene match: 7. The length of the CDR3 is 14 residues. CDR1 SNHLY and CDR2 FYNNEI come from the germline V gene. The CDR3 sequence: CASRGTGGRTEAFF. DNA of the CDR3: TGTGCCAGCAGGGGAACAGGGGGCCGAACTGAAGCTTTCTTT.

The gene calls are TRBV6-4 and TRBJ1-2; no reliable D call. Germline values: CDR1 MRHNA, CDR2 SNTAGT. This CDR3 has 13 amino acids. V shed 0 bases and J shed 4 bases, with 6 bases lying between them. The CDR3 sequence: CASSDSGSYGYTF. The CDR3 nucleotides are TGTGCCAGCAGTGACTCGGGGAGCTATGGCTACACCTTC.

This clonotype was counted many times. The chain couples TRBV7-2 to TRBJ2-7; unclear D gene. The V end lost 3 bases, the J end lost 2 bases, and 8 bases lay between the germline ends. The CDR3 extends over 13 amino acids. Per the germline V gene, CDR1 is SGHTA and CDR2 is FQGNSA. The CDR3: CASSFTRAYEQYF. The CDR3 nucleotides read TGTGCCAGCAGCTTCACCAGAGCCTACGAGCAGTACTTC. Combining the CDR3 with reference TRBV7-2 and TRBJ2-7 gives the whole variable domain GAGVSQSPSNKVTEKGKDVELRCDPISGHTALYWYRQSLGQGLEFLIYFQGNSAPDKSGLPSDRFSAERTGGSVSTLTIQRTQQEDSAVYLCASSFTRAYEQYFGPGTRLTVT.

The chain employs TRBV7-9 and TRBJ1-1; D not resolved. The CDR3 totals 14 residues. Germline values: CDR1 SEHNR, CDR2 FQNEAQ (reference sequence). Trimming pared 6 bases from V and 3 bases from J, leaving 14 bases between. The CDR3 DNA is TGTGCCAGCAGACTTCATGCGGCAGACACTGAAGCTTTCTTT. Residues: CASRLHAADTEAFF.

The chain recombines TRBV5-1 with TRBJ2-5; 7 bases map to TRBD1. Trimming at V came to 3 bases and at J to 4 bases, leaving 6 bases not matched to a gene. Per the germline V gene, CDR1 is SGHRS and CDR2 is YFSETQ. The CDR3 totals 14 residues. The CDR3 sequence is CASSWGQTLETQYF. The CDR3 region has the DNA TGCGCCAGCAGCTGGGGACAGACCCTAGAGACCCAGTACTTC.

The V call is TRBV6-5, the J call TRBJ2-4, with D tentatively TRBD2 (6 bases). The CDR3 contains 17 residues. Trimming left V 3 bases short and J 2 bases short, with 17 bases between. CDR1 is MNHEY, CDR2 SVGAGI, per germline. CDR3 sequence (DNA): TGTGCCAGCAGTTATTTCCAGGAGGGGCTTTCCAAAAACATTCAGTACTTC. Translation: CASSYFQEGLSKNIQYF.

The chain carries TRBV5-6 and TRBJ1-6; TRBD1 agrees at 9 bases. The V and J ends lost 3 bases and 7 bases, in that order; junction bases with no gene match: 2. CDR1 and CDR2 from the germline V gene are SGHDT and YYEEEE. The CDR3 sequence is 14 residues long. The CDR3 DNA follows: TGTGCCAGCAGCTGGGGACAGGGCAATTCACCCCTCCACTTT. Protein product: CASSWGQGNSPLHF.

This rearrangement joins TRBV27 to TRBJ2-1, with 8 bases lining up with TRBD2. Germline CDR1 and CDR2: MNHEY and SMNVEV (reference sequence). The CDR3 loop spans 14 amino acids. V shed 3 bases, J shed 7 bases, and the junction held 5 bases outside the gene matches. CDR3 protein: CASSFSSGWNEQFF. CDR3 in DNA: TGTGCCAGCAGTTTCTCTAGCGGGTGGAATGAGCAGTTCTTC.